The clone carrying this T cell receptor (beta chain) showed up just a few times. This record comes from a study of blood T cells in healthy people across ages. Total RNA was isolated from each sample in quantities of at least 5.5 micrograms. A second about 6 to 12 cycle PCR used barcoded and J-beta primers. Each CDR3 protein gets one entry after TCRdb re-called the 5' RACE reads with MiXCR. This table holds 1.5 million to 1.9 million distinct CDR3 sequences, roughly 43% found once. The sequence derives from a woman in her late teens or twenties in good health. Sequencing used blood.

As DNA, the CDR3 is TGTGCCAGGACCAGGGGTTCCTCCTATGGCTACACCTTC. Its protein is CARTRGSSYGYTF. This rearrangement joins TRBV12-3 or TRBV12-4 to TRBJ1-2; TRBD1 might be the D (6 bases). V lost 9 bases to trimming and J lost 4 bases, with 15 bases between them. This CDR3 has 13 amino acids.